A single sample gave rise to the 32 T cell receptor beta chains below, sequenced in a study of cytomegalovirus exposure and HLA in healthy donors. A multiplex PCR was run with 60 Vbeta primers and 13 Jbeta primers. TCRdb keeps only in-frame clones here, not all; method: immunoSEQ multiplex PCR. The table has some 140,000 clones, 65% to 85% seen once; the top ten hold approximately 0.97%. The sample consisted of PBMCs. The receptors originated from a man between 18 and 35 years old in good health and CMV-seronegative.

The chain joins TRBV29-1 to TRBJ2-2; a weak D match, TRBD2 (5 bases). Trimming shortened V by 2 bases and J by 1 base, and 8 bases separated the two germline ends. Germline lookup yields CDR1 SQVTM and CDR2 ANQGSEA. The CDR3 length is 14 residues. The CDR3 loop is CSVESGWNTGELFF. CDR3 coding DNA: TGCAGCGTTGAATCGGGGTGGAACACCGGGGAGCTGTTTTTT.

The chain joins TRBV5-5 to TRBJ1-1, with 8 bases matching TRBD1. This CDR3 comprises 14 residues. The V gene end was trimmed by 4 bases and the J gene end by 6 bases; junction bases not matched to a gene: 8. CDR1 is SGHKS, CDR2 YYEKEE, per germline (reference sequence). CDR3 residues: CASSPDRGGPEAFF. CDR3 DNA sequence: TGTGCCAGCAGCCCCGACAGGGGAGGGCCTGAAGCTTTCTTT.

The chain joins TRBV11-2 to TRBJ2-1, with 9 bases that match TRBD2. The CDR3 is made up of 14 amino acids. With 4 bases clipped from V and 11 bases from J, the junction kept 9 bases outside the gene matches. Looked up from germline, CDR1 is SGHAT and CDR2 is FQNNGV. Here the CDR3 reads CASSYLNSGGKQFF. In DNA form, the CDR3 reads TGTGCCAGCAGCTATCTCAATAGCGGGGGCAAGCAGTTCTTC.

The rearrangement links TRBV6-6 to TRBJ2-3; 14 nucleotides align to TRBD2. CDR3 length: 15 amino acids. With 6 bases clipped from V and 3 bases from J, the junction kept 2 bases outside the gene matches. The germline V gene encodes CDR1 MNHNY and CDR2 SVGAGI (reference sequence). CDR3 protein: CASRRLAGGTDTQYF. In nucleotides, the CDR3 is TGTGCCAGCAGACGACTAGCGGGGGGGACAGATACGCAGTATTTT.

The chain has TRBV10-3 and TRBJ2-5, with a weak D call TRBD1 (7 bases). CDR1 is ENHRY and CDR2 is SYGVKD in the germline V gene. V was pared by 4 bases and J by 2 bases, with 14 bases between. This CDR3 is 15 amino acids long. CDR3 nucleotide sequence: TGTGCCATCAGTGCACCCCAGGGGGGTCAAGAGACCCAGTACTTC. This encodes CAISAPQGGQETQYF.

This clone showed up just a few times. This chain joins TRBV6-5 and TRBJ1-5; D gene unclear. V was shortened by 2 bases and J by 4 bases, with 15 bases between the two germline ends. Germline V lookup: CDR1 MNHEY, CDR2 SVGAGI. CDR3 length: 16 residues. CDR3 residues: CASSYQPFTGNQPQHF. CDR3 DNA sequence: TGTGCCAGCAGTTACCAACCCTTTACGGGGAATCAGCCCCAGCATTTT.

This clone has more than one count but fewer than ten. The chain is built from TRBV6-4 and TRBJ2-3, with a possible D match to TRBD2 (5 bases). The V gene lost 3 bases and the J gene lost 4 bases, with 11 bases spanning the gap. The CDR3 covers 14 residues. In germline, CDR1 is MRHNA, CDR2 SNTAGT. CDR3 region: CASSDEGRADTQYF. In DNA form, the CDR3 reads TGTGCCAGCAGTGATGAGGGTAGAGCAGATACGCAGTATTTT.

The rearrangement joins TRBV9 to TRBJ1-2; D not certain. From germline, CDR1 is SGDLS and CDR2 YYNGEE. V was cut by 0 bases and J by 6 bases, with 6 bases left in between. The CDR3 runs to 12 residues. The CDR3 protein is CASSVGTDGYTF. The CDR3 DNA sequence: TGTGCCAGCAGCGTAGGAACGGATGGCTACACCTTC.

This chain uses TRBV30 with TRBJ1-1, with 8 bases lining up with TRBD1. J was trimmed by 3 bases and V by 4 bases; bases with no gene match: 16. CDR3 length: 17 amino acids. Germline V gene data show CDR1 as GTSNPN and CDR2 as SVGIG (reference sequence). CDR3 sequence: CAWIAGQGANWDTEAFF. The CDR3 DNA follows: TGTGCCTGGATCGCCGGGCAGGGGGCGAATTGGGACACTGAAGCTTTCTTT. The whole variable domain, filled in from reference TRBV30 and TRBJ1-1, reads SQTIHQWPATLVQPVGSPLSLECTVEGTSNPNLYWYRQAAGRGLQLLFYSVGIGQISSEVPQNLSASRPQDRQFILSSKKLLLSDSGFYLCAWIAGQGANWDTEAFFGQGTRLTVV.

This clone was observed a single time. The CDR3 here is CASSGPQGIGNTIYF. As DNA, the CDR3 is TGTGCCAGCAGCGGACCCCAGGGGATCGGAAACACCATATATTTT. V and J are TRBV5-4 and TRBJ1-3; D is possibly TRBD1 (6 bases). CDR3 length: 15 residues. Germline V gene sequence: CDR1 SGHNT, CDR2 YYREEE (reference sequence). V shed 4 bases and J shed 4 bases, with 15 bases lying between them.

The rearrangement joins TRBV7-6 to TRBJ1-2, with TRBD1 matching 8 bases. The CDR3 is 12 residues long. Germline values: CDR1 SGHVS, CDR2 FNYEAQ. The trim removed 1 base at V and 10 bases at J, leaving 2 bases unmatched. In DNA form, the CDR3 reads TGTGCCAGCAGCTTAGGGGACAGGTCCTACACCTTC. Protein sequence: CASSLGDRSYTF.

The rearrangement uses TRBV7-6 and TRBJ1-6; the D gene is possibly TRBD1 (6 bases). This CDR3 region has 15 residues. Trimming removed 2 bases at V and 5 bases at J, with 10 bases between. Germline CDR1 is SGHVS and CDR2 is FNYEAQ. CDR3 in amino acids: CASSLLQGNNSPLHF. In nucleotides, the CDR3 is TGTGCCAGCAGCTTATTACAGGGAAATAATTCACCCCTCCACTTT.

The V call is TRBV19, the J call TRBJ1-1; D not certain. The germline CDR1 and CDR2 sequences are LNHDA and SQIVND (reference sequence). This CDR3 is 14 amino acids long. The V end lost 3 bases, the J end lost 0 bases, and 8 bases lay between the germline ends. CDR3 in amino acids: CASSIAVMNTEAFF. In DNA, the CDR3 is TGTGCCAGTAGTATTGCGGTCATGAACACTGAAGCTTTCTTT.

The V call is TRBV4-3, the J call TRBJ1-6; 11 nucleotides align to TRBD1. Germline CDR1 reads LGHNA; CDR2 reads YSLEER. V lost 2 bases and J lost 1; bases outside the gene matches: 10. The CDR3 runs 20 residues. CDR3 amino acids: CASSQHRGGTGGSYNSPLHF. The CDR3 DNA sequence: TGCGCCAGCAGCCAACACCGAGGGGGGACAGGGGGGTCCTATAATTCACCCCTCCACTTT.

J is TRBJ1-4 and V is TRBV18; D ambiguous. There are 12 residues in the CDR3. CDR1 KGHSH and CDR2 LQKENI come from the germline V gene. Trimming took off 3 bases at V and 8 bases at J, with 7 bases between the two ends. The CDR3 bases are TGTGCCAGCTCACCGAACAGAGAAAAACTGTTTTTT. Encoded protein: CASSPNREKLFF.

The gene calls are TRBV7-2 and TRBJ1-2, with TRBD1 matching 7 bases. CDR3 size: 17 residues. The trim removed 4 bases at V and 1 base at J, leaving 12 bases unmatched. The germline CDR1 and CDR2 sequences are SGHTA and FQGNSA. For the CDR3, the DNA is TGTGCCAGCAGCTCCTCAAGGGACAGATCTTTTAACTATGGCTACACCTTC. The encoded protein is CASSSSRDRSFNYGYTF.

The chain joins TRBV11-2 to TRBJ1-1, with a tentative D call TRBD1 (5 bases). The V end was cut by 5 bases, the J end by 1 base, with 11 bases between. Germline V gene sequence: CDR1 SGHAT, CDR2 FQNNGV. The CDR3 is 14 residues long. CDR3 sequence reads: CASSVGLPNTEAFF. The CDR3 bases are TGTGCCAGCAGCGTGGGACTGCCGAACACTGAAGCTTTCTTT.

V is TRBV18 and J is TRBJ1-5, with 8 bases aligning to TRBD1. Trimming took 2 bases from V and 5 from J; bases not matched to a gene: 11. The CDR3 runs 17 residues. CDR1 KGHSH and CDR2 LQKENI come from the germline V gene. The CDR3 DNA reads as TGTGCCAGCTCACCATATGTCGGGGACAGGACCGATCAGCCCCAGCATTTT. It translates to CASSPYVGDRTDQPQHF.

The chain couples TRBV7-8 to TRBJ2-2, with 7 bases aligning to TRBD1. The CDR3 consists of 14 residues. After removal of 5 bases from V and 7 bases from J, the junction contained 7 bases not matched to a gene. Germline CDR1 is SGHVS and CDR2 is FQNEAQ. The CDR3 DNA reads TGTGCCAGCAGCAAATACCAGGGGGTCGGGGAGCTGTTTTTT. Amino acids: CASSKYQGVGELFF.

V gene TRBV11-2 combines with J gene TRBJ1-5; D is perhaps TRBD1 (6 bases). The ends were cut back, 0 bases at V and 3 bases at J, with 15 bases in the middle. CDR1 is SGHAT, CDR2 FQNNGV, per germline. The CDR3 runs to 17 residues. DNA for the CDR3: TGTGCCAGCAGCTTAGATCCCCGACAGGATCTCAATCAGCCCCAGCATTTT. It yields the protein CASSLDPRQDLNQPQHF.

DNA for the CDR3: TGTGCCTGGAGCTTACTCGCCACCGGGGAGCTGTTTTTT. Its translation: CAWSLLATGELFF. V and J are TRBV30 and TRBJ2-2; D uncertain. The CDR3 consists of 13 residues. The V and J ends lost 3 bases and 4 bases respectively, with 9 bases between them. CDR1 GTSNPN and CDR2 SVGIG come from the germline V gene (reference sequence).

This clone has just one count. The V gene is TRBV5-1, the J gene TRBJ1-1; weak D call: TRBD1 (5 bases). The CDR3 consists of 14 residues. V was pared by 4 bases and J by 2 bases, with 12 bases between. Per germline, CDR1 SGHRS and CDR2 YFSETQ. CDR3 residues: CASSPFGGNTEAFF. Here the CDR3 DNA reads TGCGCCAGCAGCCCATTCGGGGGAAACACTGAAGCTTTCTTT.

This sequence joins TRBV11-2 and TRBJ2-4; the match to TRBD2 covers 12 bases. This CDR3 has 16 residues. Germline V gives CDR1 SGHAT, CDR2 FQNNGV. V shed 5 bases and J 7 bases; nucleotides not matched to a gene: 9. The CDR3 sequence: CASSEYQGLAGNIQYF. The CDR3 nucleotides read TGTGCCAGCAGCGAGTACCAGGGACTAGCGGGCAACATTCAGTACTTC.

The V gene is TRBV5-1, the J gene TRBJ2-1; 8 nucleotides align to TRBD2. The CDR3 is made up of 16 amino acids. Germline lookup yields CDR1 SGHRS and CDR2 YFSETQ. V gave up 4 bases and J gave up 7 bases; unmatched junction bases: 13. CDR3 region: CASSPGGVRGDNEQFF. In DNA, the CDR3 is TGCGCCAGCAGCCCCGGGGGGGTCAGGGGCGATAATGAGCAGTTCTTC. The variable domain in full, completed from reference TRBV5-1 and TRBJ2-1, reads KAGVTQTPRYLIKTRGQQVTLSCSPISGHRSVSWYQQTPGQGLQFLFEYFSETQRNKGNFPGRFSGRQFSNSRSEMNVSTLELGDSALYLCASSPGGVRGDNEQFFGPGTRLTVL.

The chain carries TRBV18 and TRBJ1-2; D not certain. Looked up from germline, CDR1 is KGHSH and CDR2 is LQKENI. Trimming took off 3 bases at V and 2 bases at J, with 16 bases between the two ends. CDR3 length: 16 residues. The CDR3, as DNA: TGTGCCAGCTCACCTATAGAAGCTCCCCCGAACTATGGCTACACCTTC. This sequence encodes CASSPIEAPPNYGYTF.

This chain links TRBV6-5 with TRBJ2-2, with D perhaps TRBD1 (6 bases). Germline V gene lookup returns CDR1 MNHEY and CDR2 SVGAGI. This CDR3 region has 14 residues. With 6 bases removed from V and 7 bases from J, the gap between germline ends came to 15 bases. In DNA form, the CDR3 reads TGTGCCAGCAGCCACATGGGGGCAGGCGGGGAGCTGTTTTTT. This encodes CASSHMGAGGELFF.

The CDR3 DNA sequence: TGCGCCAGCAGCCTTTCCCCAGGTCCCGAGACCCAGTACTTC. Protein: CASSLSPGPETQYF. The chain has TRBV4-1 and TRBJ2-5; D unclear. Germline CDR1 and CDR2: MGHRA and YSYEKL. With 4 bases removed from V and 5 bases from J, the gap between germline ends came to 14 bases. The CDR3 is 14 residues long.

This clone was recorded a few times. The CDR3 region has the DNA TGTGCCAGCAGTTTGGCGGGGGAGGGCTACGAGCAGTACTTC. It translates to CASSLAGEGYEQYF. The chain links TRBV6-6 to TRBJ2-7; TRBD2 matches 7 bases. V was clipped by 4 bases and J by 3 bases; unmatched bases: 6. The CDR3 loop spans 14 amino acids. Germline lookup yields CDR1 MNHNY and CDR2 SVGAGI (reference sequence).

This chain joins TRBV5-5 and TRBJ1-4; 10 bases fit TRBD1. There are 15 residues in the CDR3. Trimming cost V 4 bases and J 8 bases; bases outside gene matches: 8. CDR1 is SGHKS, CDR2 YYEKEE, per germline (reference sequence). As DNA, the CDR3 is TGTGCCAGCAGCAAGGATGGGACAGGGGACGAAAAACTGTTTTTT. Translated: CASSKDGTGDEKLFF.

This chain uses TRBV6-5 with TRBJ1-2; D gene ambiguous. Germline V gene lookup returns CDR1 MNHEY and CDR2 SVGAGI. Trimming removed 2 bases from V and 1 base from J, with 5 bases in between. The CDR3 spans 13 residues. This CDR3 reads CASSYEGNYGYTF. As DNA, the CDR3 is TGTGCCAGCAGTTACGAGGGTAACTATGGCTACACCTTC.

This chain joins TRBV10-3 and TRBJ2-7; 8 bases match TRBD1. Trimming removed 8 bases from V and 2 bases from J; junction bases left unmatched: 5. Germline V CDR1 and CDR2: ENHRY, SYGVKD. This CDR3 is 13 amino acids long. The CDR3 nucleotides read TGTGCCATCGCCGGGACAGGAGCCTACGAGCAGTACTTC. Protein product: CAIAGTGAYEQYF.

This clone was observed a handful of times. V and J are TRBV4-2 and TRBJ1-1, with a possible D match to TRBD1 (5 bases). The V gene lost 3 bases and the J gene lost 5 bases, with 16 bases spanning the gap. The germline V gene has CDR1 LGHNA and CDR2 YNFKEQ. CDR3 length equals 15 residues. CDR3 in amino acids: CASSQGGEVWTEAFF. CDR3 in DNA: TGTGCCAGCAGCCAGGGGGGGGAGGTTTGGACTGAAGCTTTCTTT.